This is a list of T cell receptor beta chains from one sample in a study of breast tumors, draining lymph nodes, adjacent tissues. TCRdb used MiXCR to reprocess the multiplex PCR reads, holding one entry per CDR3 protein. The sample contains about 22,000 distinct CDR3 sequences, about two thirds of which appear only once. Sequencing used tumor-adjacent breast tissue. The receptors were gathered from a female donor with breast cancer. Some clones in this sample may be carry-over from other donors' samples. Both conserved end residues are part of each CDR3. Each record gives: CDR3 protein, CDR3 DNA, D gene, clone size, J gene, V gene. D genes are given only for firm matches. Clone size is stated in some rows and not others, as once, few, many or a class when expanded.

CDR3aa: CASSFKPRGTGELFF
CDR3nt: TGTGCCAGCAGTTTTAAACCCCGGGGCACCGGGGAGCTGTTTTTT
d_gene: -
abundance: many
j_gene: TRBJ2-2
v_gene: TRBV6-5

CDR3aa: CSATSGSSTYEQYF
CDR3nt: TGCAGTGCCACTAGCGGGAGCAGCACCTACGAGCAGTACTTC
d_gene: TRBD2
abundance: medium-sized
j_gene: TRBJ2-7
v_gene: TRBV20-1

CDR3aa: CASSQDAQGGYGYTF
CDR3nt: TGCGCCAGCAGCCAAGATGCTCAGGGCGGCTATGGCTACACCTTC
d_gene: -
abundance: -
j_gene: TRBJ1-2
v_gene: TRBV4-1

CDR3aa: CASSVEDNSPLHF
CDR3nt: TGTGCCAGCAGTGTGGAGGATAATTCACCCCTCCACTTT
d_gene: -
abundance: -
j_gene: TRBJ1-6
v_gene: TRBV2

CDR3aa: CASSLGREVRNEQFF
CDR3nt: TGTGCCAGCAGCTTAGGTCGGGAAGTCCGGAATGAGCAGTTCTTC
d_gene: -
abundance: -
j_gene: TRBJ2-1
v_gene: TRBV7-6

CDR3aa: CASNQGAQETQYF
CDR3nt: TGTGCCAGTAACCAAGGCGCCCAAGAGACCCAGTACTTC
d_gene: -
abundance: many
j_gene: TRBJ2-5
v_gene: TRBV12-3/TRBV12-4

CDR3aa: CASSTNPALGEETQYF
CDR3nt: TGTGCCAGCAGTACCAATCCTGCTCTAGGTGAAGAGACCCAGTACTTC
d_gene: -
abundance: many
j_gene: TRBJ2-5
v_gene: TRBV28

CDR3aa: CASSLRGVRERGSEQFF
CDR3nt: TGTGCCAGCAGCTTAAGAGGTGTCCGGGAGAGAGGATCTGAGCAGTTCTTC
d_gene: -
abundance: many
j_gene: TRBJ2-1
v_gene: TRBV11-2

CDR3aa: CASSFGDRDYEQYF
CDR3nt: TGCGCCAGCAGCTTCGGGGACAGGGACTACGAGCAGTACTTC
d_gene: TRBD1
abundance: medium-sized
j_gene: TRBJ2-7
v_gene: TRBV5-1

CDR3aa: CATSSRGAGAYEQYF
CDR3nt: TGTGCCACCAGCAGCCGAGGTGCGGGAGCTTACGAGCAGTACTTC
d_gene: TRBD2
abundance: -
j_gene: TRBJ2-7
v_gene: TRBV15

CDR3aa: CASSLDRSGNTIYF
CDR3nt: TGTGCCAGCAGCTTAGACCGCTCTGGAAACACCATATATTTT
d_gene: -
abundance: -
j_gene: TRBJ1-3
v_gene: TRBV7-9